What follows describes a single T cell receptor beta chain. This sample is part of a study of cytomegalovirus exposure and HLA in healthy donors. About the study: Researchers found that just over 80% of just under 400 genotyped donors fell within the Caucasian-associated ancestry cluster.

Both 60 Vbeta primers and 13 Jbeta primers went into the PCR. Profiled with immunoSEQ multiplex PCR; TCRdb holds only in-frame clones, not every one. In all, the sample yields about 48,000 clones. Germline V gives CDR1 MNHEY, CDR2 SMNVEV (reference sequence). CDR3 length: 14 amino acids. Trimming cost V 9 bases and J 0 bases, with 14 bases left between them. Sequencing input: PBMCs. This TCR was recovered from a woman in her thirties or forties in good health and CMV-seronegative. This chain connects TRBV27 to TRBJ1-1; D call uncertain. CDR3 sequence: CASRLMFMNTEAFF. DNA of the CDR3: TGTGCCAGTAGGTTAATGTTCATGAACACTGAAGCTTTCTTT.